These T cell receptor beta chains were read from a single sample in a study of T cell repertoires in cytomegalovirus infection. TCRdb re-derived calls from the reads in MiXCR, one entry per CDR3 protein. Here the sample spans approximately 340,000 distinct CDR3 sequences, 25% to 30% being singletons. No antigens are known for them. Sample: cultured PBMCs, taken from culture after CMV antigen stimulation. These TCRs come from a human donor in good health (CMV status not recorded). Some clones in this sample may be carry-over from other donors' samples. CDR3s include the opening cysteine and the closing phenylalanine or tryptophan. Each record gives: D gene, J gene, V gene, clone size, CDR3 protein, CDR3 DNA. A D gene is named only where the DNA matches it firmly. Size is omitted from some rows. Given values are once, few, many or a class for expanded clones.

>NA|TRBJ2-7|TRBV27|NA
CASSYQGPYEQYF
TGTGCCAGCAGTTATCAGGGTCCCTACGAGCAGTACTTC
>NA|TRBJ2-2|TRBV6-5|many
CASSYSGADRAGELFF
TGTGCCAGCAGTTACTCAGGGGCCGATCGTGCCGGGGAGCTGTTTTTT
>TRBD2|TRBJ2-1|TRBV28|few
CASSLQRTSGSNEQFF
TGTGCCAGCAGTCTTCAGAGGACTAGCGGGAGTAATGAGCAGTTCTTC
>NA|TRBJ2-3|TRBV7-9|NA
CASSQVSGTDTQYF
TGTGCCAGCAGCCAAGTCTCTGGCACAGATACGCAGTATTTT
>NA|TRBJ2-3|TRBV7-6|NA
CASSPLGEAPTDTQYF
TGTGCCAGCAGTCCTTTGGGGGAGGCCCCAACAGATACGCAGTATTTT
>NA|TRBJ2-1|TRBV28|NA
CASSAPGAGGNEQFF
TGTGCCAGCAGTGCCCCAGGGGCCGGGGGCAATGAGCAGTTCTTC
>TRBD2|TRBJ2-7|TRBV7-6|NA
CASSPGSGADFYEQYF
TGTGCCAGCAGCCCCGGAAGCGGGGCGGATTTCTACGAGCAGTACTTC
>TRBD2|TRBJ2-1|TRBV2|NA
CASSESGSGSSYNEQFF
TGTGCCAGCAGTGAAAGCGGTAGCGGGAGCTCCTACAATGAGCAGTTCTTC
>NA|TRBJ1-1|TRBV4-1|NA
CASSPPRAESNTEAFF
TGCGCCAGCAGCCCCCCCCGGGCAGAATCAAACACTGAAGCTTTCTTT
>TRBD1|TRBJ2-5|TRBV7-2|few
CASSLAVTGHQTQYF
TGTGCCAGCAGCTTAGCCGTGACAGGGCATCAGACCCAGTACTTC